One T cell receptor (beta chain) is described in this entry. Profiling relied on immunoSEQ multiplex PCR, and the TCRdb table lists in-frame clones only, not all of them. The table shows under 200,000 clones, with about 88% occurring only once. The sample originates from a study of blood T cell repertoires in COVID-19. This receptor was obtained from a man younger than 30 with active or convalescent COVID-19. The sequencing input was peripheral blood.

The CDR3 DNA reads as TGTGCCAGCAGCTTGGGCGGTCCTCCACTCAACTACGAGCAGTACTTC. This gives the protein CASSLGGPPLNYEQYF. The chain uses TRBV5-6 and TRBJ2-7; D gene ambiguous. V lost 0 bases, J lost 3 bases, and 16 bases lay in between. The CDR3 spans 16 residues. The V gene's germline CDR1 is SGHDT and CDR2 YYEEEE.